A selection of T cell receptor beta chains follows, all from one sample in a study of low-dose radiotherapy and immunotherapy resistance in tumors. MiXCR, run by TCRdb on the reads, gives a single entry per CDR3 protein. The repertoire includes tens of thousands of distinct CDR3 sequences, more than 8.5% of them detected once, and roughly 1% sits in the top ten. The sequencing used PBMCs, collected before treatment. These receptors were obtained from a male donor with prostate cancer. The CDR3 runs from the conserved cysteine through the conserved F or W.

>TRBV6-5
CASSSRPLLGNQPQHF
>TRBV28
CASSTGTSGILNTGELFF
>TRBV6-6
CASSYGAGGTGELFF
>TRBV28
CASSSVPANQPQHF
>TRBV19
CASSPTSGRAKDTQYF
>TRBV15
CATSRTTGIFEAFF
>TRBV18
CASSPLAGMWNTQYF
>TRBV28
CASSRGLGGGADTQYF
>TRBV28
CASSAEPGHLYEQYF
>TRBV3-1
CASSHSPGLAGVRTGELFF
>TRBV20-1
CSAPPSGTLTDTQYF
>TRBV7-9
CASSLTHREEGYTF
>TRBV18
CASEGAGDTQYF
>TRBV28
CASSWTALGEKLFF
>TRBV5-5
CASSLEGGSLRDTQYF
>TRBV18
CASSPPRGEVGNTIYF
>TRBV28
CASRTNRDYYDVYEQYF
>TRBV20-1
CSARGGKSPGELFF
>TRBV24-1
CATRATGNREQFF
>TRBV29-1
CSAGGGSGNGEQYF
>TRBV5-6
CASSWGTGAYEQYF
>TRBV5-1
CASSPMDGSSYEQYF
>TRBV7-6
CASSLTPQPPSYNEQFF
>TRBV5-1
CASSYQGGSGNTIYF
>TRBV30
CAWSRDSNQPQHF
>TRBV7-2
CASSPLAGSEQYF
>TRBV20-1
CSAEVVAGGMADTQYF
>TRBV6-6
CASSYGRPYEQYF
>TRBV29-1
CSVGGLRLEAFF
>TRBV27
CASSSPSGLSSYNSPLHF
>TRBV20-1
CSARETGQLLSYNEQFF
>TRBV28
CASSPQGVGGASTDTQYF
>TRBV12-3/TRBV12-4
CASSLGRINYGYTF
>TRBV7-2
CASSYGDRGVSPLHF
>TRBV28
CASSPGQGFMNTEAFF
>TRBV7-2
CASSLAGGSRYTQYF
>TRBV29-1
CSVGTSGEQYF
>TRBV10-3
CAISNRDTGELFF
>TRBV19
CASSMSSQGTQYF
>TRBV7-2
CASSISGKGSYEQYF
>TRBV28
CASHPTGNRNQPQHF
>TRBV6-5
CASSYRGGVNEQYF
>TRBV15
CATSRDRVLSYNEQFF
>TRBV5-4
CASSAPSGRYNEQFF